These 20 T cell receptor beta chains originate from one sample sequenced in a study of cytomegalovirus exposure and HLA in healthy donors. The PCR ran on 60 Vbeta and 13 Jbeta primers. The method was immunoSEQ multiplex PCR; TCRdb's version includes in-frame clones alone and lacks a portion of them. The table lists more than 100,000 clones, roughly 80% of them singletons. The sequencing input was PBMCs. The source of these receptors is a man in his forties in good health and CMV-seronegative.

In this sample, this clone turned up once. This rearrangement joins TRBV29-1 to TRBJ1-1, with a possible D match to TRBD1 (6 bases). Germline values: CDR1 SQVTM, CDR2 ANQGSEA. Between the trimmed V and J ends, which lost 6 bases and 1 base, there was a span of 12 bases. The CDR3 runs to 13 residues. CDR3 nucleotides: TGCAGCGTGACGACAGGAGGGAACACTGAAGCTTTCTTT. It codes for CSVTTGGNTEAFF. Complete variable domain (other parts from reference TRBV29-1 and TRBJ1-1): SAVISQKPSRDICQRGTSLTIQCQVDSQVTMMFWYRQQPGQSLTLIATANQGSEATYESGFVIDKFPISRPNLTFSTLTVSNMSPEDSSIYLCSVTTGGNTEAFFGQGTRLTVV.

The chain joins TRBV6-1 to TRBJ2-7; 7 bases line up with TRBD2. Germline CDR1 and CDR2: MNHNS and SASEGT. The CDR3 sequence is 14 residues long. V trimming: 1 base; J trimming: 2 bases; junction bases outside the gene matches: 2. CDR3 sequence reads: CASSEGGGTYEQYF. CDR3 bases: TGTGCCAGCAGTGAAGGGGGGGGGACCTACGAGCAGTACTTC.

This chain links TRBV6-6 with TRBJ1-3, with D unresolved. V gave up 7 bases and J gave up 6 bases, with 19 bases separating them. Germline V gene data show CDR1 as MNHNY and CDR2 as SVGAGI (reference sequence). The CDR3 covers 15 residues. For the CDR3, the DNA is TGTGCCAGCACCCTACTTGGAGATATTACAAACACCATATATTTT. Its protein product is CASTLLGDITNTIYF.

The V gene is TRBV2, the J gene TRBJ1-1, with 8 bases identical to TRBD1. Germline CDR1 reads SNHLY; CDR2 reads FYNNEI. V lost 8 bases and J lost 5; bases outside the gene matches: 10. This CDR3 is built from 14 residues. The CDR3, as DNA: TGTGCCAGCTCCCTGGGCAGGGGGCAAACTGAAGCTTTCTTT. Encoded protein: CASSLGRGQTEAFF.

The genes are TRBV6-1 and TRBJ2-5; no reliable D call. In germline, CDR1 is MNHNS, CDR2 SASEGT. With 3 bases removed from V and 3 bases from J, the gap between germline ends came to 8 bases. This CDR3 is built from 13 residues. CDR3: CASSDGGEETQYF. The DNA for the CDR3 is TGTGCCAGCAGTGACGGCGGAGAAGAGACCCAGTACTTC.

V is TRBV7-2 and J is TRBJ2-3; D is undetermined. V was shortened by 4 bases and J by 0 bases, with 11 bases between the two germline ends. CDR1 is SGHTA and CDR2 is FQGNSA in the germline V gene. The CDR3 sequence is 15 residues long. The CDR3 loop is CASSSFYRSTDTQYF. In nucleotides, the CDR3 is TGTGCCAGCAGCTCCTTTTATCGGAGCACAGATACGCAGTATTTT.

The chain carries TRBV25-1 and TRBJ2-7; 8 positions agree with TRBD1. The germline V gene has CDR1 MGHDK and CDR2 SYGVNS. The CDR3 is 15 amino acids. Germline trimming cut 4 bases from V and 2 bases from J; bases unmatched to any gene: 7. The CDR3 protein is CASSGATGQAYEQYF. For the CDR3, the DNA is TGTGCCAGCAGTGGAGCAACGGGACAGGCCTACGAGCAGTACTTC.

The chain joins TRBV7-9 to TRBJ1-4; D is unresolved. This CDR3 region has 16 residues. CDR1 is SEHNR and CDR2 is FQNEAQ in the germline V gene (reference sequence). Between the trimmed V and J ends, which lost 5 bases and 5 bases, there was a span of 18 bases. In nucleotides, the CDR3 is TGTGCCAGCAGCCACGTAATGACTGGACTAAATGAAAAACTGTTTTTT. Protein: CASSHVMTGLNEKLFF.

The genes are TRBV11-2 and TRBJ2-1; 7 bases are shared with TRBD2. Germline V CDR1 and CDR2: SGHAT, FQNNGV. The CDR3 loop spans 14 amino acids. Trimming cost V 5 bases and J 6 bases; bases outside gene matches: 7. CDR3 protein: CASSNGLVSNEQFF. CDR3 nucleotides: TGTGCCAGCAGCAATGGACTAGTGAGCAATGAGCAGTTCTTC.

This chain links TRBV29-1 with TRBJ2-5, with 10 bases that match TRBD1. CDR3 length: 13 residues. Germline V gene lookup returns CDR1 SQVTM and CDR2 ANQGSEA. Germline trimming cut 3 bases from V and 4 bases from J; bases unmatched to any gene: 2. The CDR3 loop is CSVEDRGIETQYF. The CDR3 nucleotides read TGCAGCGTTGAGGACAGGGGGATAGAGACCCAGTACTTC.

J is TRBJ2-6 and V is TRBV7-2; D uncertain. CDR1 is SGHTA and CDR2 is FQGNSA in the germline V gene. The CDR3 totals 18 residues. V lost 0 bases to trimming and J lost 0 bases, with 12 bases between them. The CDR3 nucleotides read TGTGCCAGCAGCTTAGCCTCTCTTGGTAGCTCTGGGGCCAACGTCCTGACTTTC. Translated, it gives CASSLASLGSSGANVLTF.

The J gene is TRBJ2-7, the V gene TRBV10-3; the D gene is possibly TRBD2 (6 bases). CDR3 size: 15 residues. Trimming left V 3 bases short and J 2 bases short, with 14 bases between. Germline V gives CDR1 ENHRY, CDR2 SYGVKD. CDR3 sequence (DNA): TGTGCCATCAGTGATTTTGCTAGCGTAGCCTACGAGCAGTACTTC. It is translated as CAISDFASVAYEQYF.

In its sample, this clone was seen a few times. V and J are TRBV6-6 and TRBJ2-3, with 8 bases lining up with TRBD1. The CDR3 is 16 amino acids. The V gene end was trimmed by 6 bases and the J gene end by 2 bases; junction bases not matched to a gene: 10. Per germline, CDR1 MNHNY and CDR2 SVGAGI (reference sequence). CDR3: CASRTAQGGPTDTQYF. In DNA form, the CDR3 reads TGTGCCAGCAGAACCGCACAGGGGGGACCCACAGATACGCAGTATTTT.

The rearrangement joins TRBV11-2 to TRBJ2-2, with TRBD1 identical over 9 bases. J lost 3 bases, V lost 7 bases, and 9 bases had no gene match. Germline lookup yields CDR1 SGHAT and CDR2 FQNNGV. The CDR3 is 16 residues long. The CDR3: CASTRQGQGHTGELFF. The CDR3 DNA follows: TGTGCCAGCACCCGACAGGGACAGGGACACACCGGGGAGCTGTTTTTT.

This sequence joins TRBV7-3 and TRBJ2-3; the D gene is possibly TRBD1 (6 bases). Trimming shortened V by 5 bases and J by 5 bases, and 14 bases separated the two germline ends. Germline CDR1 SGHTA, CDR2 FQGTGA. The CDR3 consists of 14 residues. CDR3: CASSPDRGRDTQYF. CDR3 DNA: TGTGCCAGCAGCCCGGACAGAGGGCGAGATACGCAGTATTTT. Using reference TRBV7-3 and TRBJ2-3 for the parts outside the CDR3, the full variable domain is GAGVSQTPSNKVTEKGKYVELRCDPISGHTALYWYRQSLGQGPEFLIYFQGTGAADDSGLPNDRFFAVRPEGSVSTLKIQRTERGDSAVYLCASSPDRGRDTQYFGPGTRLTVL.

Only one count was recorded for this clone. This chain joins TRBV27 and TRBJ2-2, with 7 bases fitting TRBD2. CDR3 size: 15 residues. Germline V gives CDR1 MNHEY, CDR2 SMNVEV (reference sequence). V lost 5 bases, J lost 3 bases, and 6 bases stayed unmatched. The chain's CDR3 is CASSTGEGDTGELFF. CDR3 bases: TGTGCCAGCAGTACCGGGGAGGGAGACACCGGGGAGCTGTTTTTT.

The rearrangement joins TRBV4-2 to TRBJ2-1; 8 bases align to TRBD1. With 5 bases clipped from V and 9 bases from J, the junction kept 21 bases outside the gene matches. CDR3 length equals 18 residues. From germline, CDR1 is LGHNA and CDR2 YNFKEQ. The DNA for the CDR3 is TGTGCCAGCAGCTCACAAATCAGGGGGCGGACCCCTTTGCCTGAGCAGTTCTTC. This encodes CASSSQIRGRTPLPEQFF.

J is TRBJ2-7 and V is TRBV6-6; TRBD2 matches 7 bases. Trimming cost V 5 bases and J 0 bases; bases outside gene matches: 4. This CDR3 is 14 amino acids long. Germline V gene data show CDR1 as MNHNY and CDR2 as SVGAGI (reference sequence). CDR3 in DNA: TGTGCCAGCAGTCCCGGGACTACCTCCTACGAGCAGTACTTC. Protein sequence: CASSPGTTSYEQYF.

The chain joins TRBV19 to TRBJ1-1, with 9 positions matching TRBD1. This CDR3 comprises 14 residues. The V gene's germline CDR1 is LNHDA and CDR2 SQIVND (reference sequence). With V trimmed by 7 bases and J by 5 bases, 8 bases remained unmatched. The CDR3 DNA reads TGTGCCAGTATCCCACAGGGGGCTCATACTGAAGCTTTCTTT. Protein: CASIPQGAHTEAFF.

This chain connects TRBV4-1 to TRBJ1-1, with a weak D call TRBD1 (5 bases). Germline V gives CDR1 MGHRA, CDR2 YSYEKL. Trimming removed 1 base from V and 2 bases from J, with 8 bases in between. The CDR3 extends over 14 amino acids. The chain's CDR3 is CASSQGTTNTEAFF. The CDR3, as DNA: TGCGCCAGCAGCCAAGGGACAACCAACACTGAAGCTTTCTTT.